This T cell receptor (beta chain) was identified in a study of cytomegalovirus exposure and HLA in healthy donors. About the study: The Caucasian-associated ancestry cluster held around 81% of some 420 genotyped donors.

Primers included in the PCR were 60 Vbeta and 13 Jbeta primers. Generated by immunoSEQ multiplex PCR, the TCRdb table keeps only in-frame clones and is missing some. The table lists 140,000 or so clones, around 75% of them singletons. J was trimmed by 1 base and V by 2 bases; bases with no gene match: 7. CDR1 is MNHEY and CDR2 is SVGAGI in the germline V gene. This CDR3 is 16 amino acids long. The sequenced sample was PBMCs. This TCR was recovered from a female donor in good health and CMV-seronegative. This chain uses TRBV6-5 with TRBJ1-1; 7 bases agree with TRBD1. CDR3 nucleotides: TGTGCCAGCAGTTACCAGGGGGATTGGACGAACACTGAAGCTTTCTTT. Amino acid sequence: CASSYQGDWTNTEAFF.